This entry concerns a single T cell receptor (beta chain). The antigen is unknown. This CDR3 is 15 amino acids long. Germline CDR1 LNHDA, CDR2 SQIVND (reference sequence). The V and J ends lost 5 bases and 4 bases, in that order; junction bases with no gene match: 6. Regarding time point: persistent/refractory GD, antithyroid drugs over 5 years with positive TRAb. Scientists built the TCR library using RNA that was extracted from PBMCs. EDTA tubes received roughly 9.7 milliliters of drawn peripheral blood. This sample is part of a study of regulatory T cells in long-lasting Graves disease. Whole-study results and caveats: There was favoring of TRBV28, TRBJ1-2 and TRBJ2-5 in persistent disease. Having few samples may have compromised the accuracy.

Construction of TCR beta libraries relied on iRepertoire HTBI primers and on Arm-PCR targeting CDR3 regions. One entry per CDR3 protein results from TCRdb running MiXCR on the multiplex PCR reads. The table lists a few hundred thousand distinct CDR3 sequences, around 22% of them singletons. This sample comprised peripheral blood mononuclear cells (PBMCs), obtained when the disease was refractory, from a patient treated with antithyroid drugs. This TCR was recovered from a female donor with Graves disease. The rearrangement links TRBV19 to TRBJ1-2; 11 bases map to TRBD1. The CDR3 DNA reads as TGTGCCAGTAGTCCAAGGACAGGGGGCTTCTATGGCTACACCTTC. Protein product: CASSPRTGGFYGYTF.